The clone carrying this T cell receptor beta chain has just one count. This sample is part of a study of PD-L1 blockade in urothelial cancer. Study in general: Every 3 weeks, patients received intravenous atezolizumab 1,200 mg, beginning 2014. Samples came from 3 weeks, at the second dose, and 6 weeks into treatment.

From germline, CDR1 is KGHSH and CDR2 LQKENI. The V gene end was trimmed by 3 bases and the J gene end by 7 bases; junction bases not matched to a gene: 9. The CDR3 covers 15 residues. TCRdb keeps only in-frame clones here, not all; method: immunoSEQ multiplex PCR. The table lists 100,000 or so clones, over 75% of them singletons. The chain links TRBV18 to TRBJ2-1; 7 bases fit TRBD2. The material was PBMCs, obtained around atezolizumab (anti-PD-L1) treatment. The TCR originated in a man in his fifties with urothelial cancer. CDR3 amino acids: CASSPASGRLNEQFF. The CDR3 DNA follows: TGTGCCAGCTCACCGGCTAGCGGAAGATTAAATGAGCAGTTCTTC.